The T cell receptor (beta chain) under discussion was sequenced for a study of T cell changes during pregnancy in multiple sclerosis. Germline CDR1 and CDR2: LGHNT and FRNRAP. V shed 0 bases and J shed 1 base, with 9 bases lying between them. This CDR3 comprises 16 residues. TCRdb's table, derived via immunoSEQ multiplex PCR, lists solely in-frame clones and lacks some. The sample has 80,000 to 95,000 clones; 90% to 95% are singletons. This TCR derives from a female donor with multiple sclerosis, enrolled in a pregnancy study. The sequences come from peripheral blood, collected in the second trimester of pregnancy. The V gene is TRBV12-5, the J gene TRBJ2-2; tentative D call: TRBD2 (5 bases). For the CDR3, the DNA is TGTGCTAGTGGTTTGGTATCAGGAGGGAACACCGGGGAGCTGTTTTTT. Its protein product is CASGLVSGGNTGELFF.